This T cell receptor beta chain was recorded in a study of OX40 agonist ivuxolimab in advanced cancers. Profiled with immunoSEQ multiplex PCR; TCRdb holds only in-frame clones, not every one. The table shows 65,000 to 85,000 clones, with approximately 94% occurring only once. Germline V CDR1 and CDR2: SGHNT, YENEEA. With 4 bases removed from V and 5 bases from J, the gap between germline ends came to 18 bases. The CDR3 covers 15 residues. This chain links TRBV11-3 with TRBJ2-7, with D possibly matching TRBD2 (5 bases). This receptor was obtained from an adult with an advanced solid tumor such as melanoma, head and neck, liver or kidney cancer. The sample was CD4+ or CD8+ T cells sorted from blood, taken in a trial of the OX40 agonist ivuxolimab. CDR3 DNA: TGTGCCAGCAGCTCTCGGACTGTAGGGCGCCACGAGCAGTACTTC. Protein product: CASSSRTVGRHEQYF.